The sequence of this T cell receptor beta chain was determined in a study of cytomegalovirus exposure and HLA in healthy donors (dated by TCRdb to 2017 to 2019). For context, the study as a whole: In an earlier analysis of some 610 of the donors, 276 Gb of sequence data and 117 million unique TCR beta sequences from about 179 million T cells were reported. Approximately 310 gigabases of sequencing data and around 88 million unique TCR sequences made up an early release that covered approximately 700 HLA-typed donors. Of the roughly 430 genotyped donors, approximately 82% fell in the genetic ancestry cluster associated with self-reported Caucasian donors. The study aimed to test whether signatures of past pathogen exposure could be identified by cataloging public T cell receptors. The study used immunosequencing to profile the T cell repertoires of under 700 subjects and linked those repertoires to cytomegalovirus serostatus. In addition to the first cohort of hundreds of subjects, a separate validation cohort of 130 or so different subjects was used. High-throughput TCR immunosequencing, statistical association of individual TCRs with disease status, and machine learning were combined to predict cytomegalovirus infection status. In a later analysis, previously published TCR beta repertoires from 600 to 850 donors were re-analyzed and high-resolution HLA genotyping was added so that TCR occurrence patterns could be studied. Rather than using new phenotypic data, the later analysis identified candidate immune exposures from TCR beta sequences and from how often those sequences occurred across donors. To decide whether each TCR beta V gene segment behaved as functional or pseudogenic, an earlier analysis of over 500 of the donors relied on high-throughput TCR beta sequencing. Alongside the repertoire data, information on donor age, sex, ethnicity and CMV serostatus was compiled. Genome-wide SNP genotypes for about three fifths of the 666 donors were used in a later genetic analysis, which treated that subset as a discovery cohort. All discovery cohort repertoires had been generated using a single sequencing platform. Both class I and class II loci were covered by HLA typing, at four-digit resolution. Typing coverage differed by locus: A, B, C, DRB1 and DQB1 were typed in roughly 620-630 donors, DQA1 in 500 to 550, DPA1 in approximately 600, and DPB1 in about 450. Five DR-DQ haplotypes were treated as single units for association and clustering because of strong linkage in the cohort. Among about 390 genotyped donors of the cohort, an average of around 240,000 unique TCR beta nucleotide sequences were sequenced per donor, about a sixth of them non-productive. Points the paper makes about the study in general: At a false discovery rate of 0.05, a later analysis linked some 18,000 TCR beta sequences to specific HLA alleles. When HLA alleles, especially DR and DQ, strongly co-occurred, attributing TCR associations to individual alleles was difficult. This cohort had only TCR beta chains sequenced, and the lack of alpha or paired-chain data limited which features could be detected. Across donors, most TCR sequences were observed very rarely, whereas some public TCRs were present in many individuals. Sequencing depth was assumed to be roughly uniform across donors in the presence/absence analyses, though that assumption may not hold. The study listed 150 to 200 TCR beta chains as associated with cytomegalovirus. Because some donors lacked HLA typing at each locus, the association tests relied only on the typed subset. A later genetic analysis associated a missense DCLRE1C variant with V-gene and J-gene trimming of TCR beta chains, and an independent cohort replicated the association. A further reported finding was that TCR beta sequences accurately predicted the HLA-A and HLA-B alleles for most subjects in the first cohort. The classifier was reported to diagnose cytomegalovirus status with high specificity and sensitivity in both the original cohort and the validation cohort. Immune exposure information for the cohort was limited to CMV serostatus. A cluster of highly shared sequence variants was judged likely to be a technical artifact of the sequencing pipeline. In a later analysis, TCR association rates were found to vary across HLA loci, with the most associated TCRs seen for DRB1 alleles and the fewest for HLA-C alleles. In a later analysis, most CMV-associated TCR beta chains were found to appear HLA-restricted, with HLA associations seemingly driven largely by CMV exposure. Correlated functional status among segregating V segments might be attributable to linkage disequilibrium, but an unknown experimental factor could not be ruled out. A few of the identified cytomegalovirus-associated TCR beta chains were confirmed in vitro to be specific for cytomegalovirus antigens. In a later analysis, HLA-associated TCR beta chains showed more clonal expansion and lower generation probabilities than non-associated chains that were equally common. According to the authors, the approach could potentially be generalized to other disease states and immunological phenotypes. In a later analysis, several top co-occurrence clusters were reported to appear linked to parvovirus B19, influenza, CMV and Epstein-Barr virus. The earlier analysis of fewer than 750 of the donors excluded 15 to 20 rarely observed V segments, including chromosome 9 orphons, because counts were too low. Compared with the 666-donor mean, donors in an Asian-associated ancestry cluster had fewer N-insertions in productive TCRs, according to a later genetic analysis. The 87-base-pair reads could not distinguish some IMGT-functional V segments, including TRBV6-2 and TRBV6-3, so those segments were excluded. In an earlier analysis of fewer than 750 of the donors, most TCR beta V segments were observed in productive rearrangements about 87% or about 30% of the time, broadly matching IMGT annotations.

The cohort was made up of 666 healthy bone marrow donors. Cohort members were all nominally healthy when sampled, although unrecorded immune exposures were likely present. The donor was CMV seronegative and belonged to the group of around 400 seronegative cohort members. Each donor provided a peripheral blood sample, and peripheral blood mononuclear cells were used for TCR beta sequencing. The Qiagen DNeasy Blood Extraction Kit was used to extract genomic DNA from the blood cell samples. Library prep was done by the immunoSEQ multiplex PCR assay. For the multiplex PCR, a mixture combining 60 forward primers for TCR Vbeta segments and 13 reverse primers for TCR Jbeta segments was used. A multiplex PCR assay on genomic DNA amplified the CDR3 region of rearranged TCR beta genes. The amplified TCR beta libraries were sequenced on the Illumina HiSeq System as 87-base-pair reads. As for the original processing: A later analysis tallied 75 million to 95 million unique TCR beta chains across the 666 repertoires, and approximately 9.9 million of those chains were shared by two or more donors. A nearest-neighbor algorithm error-corrected the raw reads and collapsed the reads into unique sequences, merging closely related sequences to remove PCR and sequencing errors. Alignment of CDR3 sequences to IMGT reference sequences was used to assign V, D and J gene segments. For a sequence to be retained, a match of at least six nucleotides to both a V gene segment and a J gene segment was required. Rearrangements were classified as productive when the CDR3 lacked stop codons and remained in frame with V and J, and all other rearrangements were classified as non-productive. Following IMGT convention, CDR3 was defined as the stretch from the second conserved V-encoded cysteine to the conserved J-encoded phenylalanine. The earlier analysis of some 540 of the donors excluded any sequence lacking an unambiguous match to a single V gene segment. An earlier analysis of some 500 of the donors classified V segments as functional when productive rearrangements were above 56.7% and as segregating when the standard deviation between donors was above 5%. To diagnose cytomegalovirus status from the catalog of TCR beta chain sequences, a statistical classification framework was built. A later analysis assigned V and J genes by comparing TCR nucleotide sequences with IMGT/GENE-DB human TR gene sequences. Using the TCRdist pipeline, a later analysis assigned CDR3 sequences along with most-parsimonious VDJ recombination scenarios. A later analysis defined each TCR beta chain by its CDR3 amino acid sequence plus V-gene family, and excluded reads lacking a unique V-gene family. To address suspected cross-contamination and a sequencing artifact, a later analysis removed approximately 600 highly shared, low-generation-probability nucleotide sequences. In a later analysis, a clonal expansion index for each public chain was calculated from normalized within-repertoire ranks of inferred template counts. In a later analysis, generation probabilities were computed using a VDJ recombination model fitted to out-of-frame rearrangements, and the results were checked against IGoR. In a later analysis, hypergeometric tests were used to score TCR-TCR, TCR-HLA and TCR-CMV co-occurrence, with a repertoire-size bias correction applied to TCR pairs. To estimate false discovery rates, a later analysis permuted the HLA or CMV assignments 20 times. In a later analysis, co-occurring TCRs were grouped using DBSCAN, with TCRdist sequence similarity added in when clustering inside HLA-allele-positive subsets. Repertoires with fewer than 30,000 or more than 120,000 public chains, plus five repertoires with anomalous nucleotide sharing, were excluded from co-occurrence clustering. TCRdb mirrors the immuneACCESS table, restricted to in-frame sequences. Some clones are absent from its copies; in checked studies, under half trace to an unresolved V gene, and the reason for the others is unknown. That table furnishes V, J and clone size, whereas the DNA furnished D and trimming. A total of 140,000 or so clones appear in this sample, 80% of them only once. The ten largest make up about 5% of the sample.

Worth noting for this clone: No antigen is known for it. No much larger clone is present one base from it, and per-base qualities are unavailable.

CDR3 length: 14 amino acids, cysteine to phenylalanine. Left in the record is the CDR3 DNA by itself, 42 bases read in frame from the first base. V is shortened by 3 bases, J by 4 bases, and the region joining them spans 12 bases. From the germline V gene, CDR1 is LGHNA and CDR2 is YSLEER. The sequence is built from TRBV4-3 and TRBJ1-1; there is no confident call for the D gene. The sequence was collected from a man aged 40-49 years in good health and CMV-seronegative. The sample consisted of PBMCs. Here the CDR3 is given as CASSHSGPSTEAFF. In nucleotide form, the sequence is TGCGCCAGCAGCCATTCTGGGCCCTCCACTGAAGCTTTCTTT.